These T cell receptor beta chains were read from a single sample in a study of beta chain features in type 1 diabetes. Data came from immunoSEQ multiplex PCR; TCRdb stores just in-frame clones and leaves some out. Found here are about 160,000 clones, approximately 7.8% of them singletons; the top ten hold about 0.9%. Sequences were obtained from central memory CD4+ T cells from blood. These receptors were collected from a woman in her thirties or forties with type 1 diabetes. Each CDR3 is given with its conserved first and last residue. D genes are given only for firm matches. Some rows mark clone size as missing; the rest say once, few, many or name a class of expanded clone.

clone size	J gene	V gene	D gene	CDR3 protein	CDR3 DNA
NA	TRBJ2-7	TRBV7-7	TRBD1	CASSHDRDYEQYF	TGTGCCAGCAGTCATGACAGGGACTACGAGCAGTACTTC
few	TRBJ1-5	TRBV6-5	TRBD1	CASSFQGANQPQHF	TGTGCCAGCAGTTTCCAGGGGGCGAATCAGCCCCAGCATTTT
few	TRBJ2-2	TRBV7-2	TRBD2	CASSQYRGGLAEGRGELFF	TGTGCCAGCAGTCAATACCGAGGCGGGCTAGCGGAAGGGAGGGGGGAGCTGTTTTTT
few	TRBJ1-1	TRBV9	NA	CASSVGGDTEAFF	TGTGCCAGCAGCGTAGGGGGGGACACTGAAGCTTTCTTT
NA	TRBJ2-2	TRBV29-1	NA	CSGGISNTGELFF	TGCAGCGGCGGGATTTCGAACACCGGGGAGCTGTTTTTT
NA	TRBJ1-4	TRBV4-3	NA	CASSQGAGDEKLFF	TGCGCCAGCAGCCAAGGGGCAGGGGATGAAAAACTGTTTTTT
NA	TRBJ2-5	TRBV6-6	NA	CASSYSAGVRETQYF	TGTGCCAGCAGTTACTCCGCAGGGGTCAGGGAGACCCAGTACTTC
NA	TRBJ1-1	TRBV9	NA	CASSVGATLGPEAFF	TGTGCCAGCAGCGTAGGGGCTACGTTGGGGCCAGAAGCTTTCTTT
NA	TRBJ2-5	TRBV4-1	TRBD1	CASSPAPGQGFETQYF	TGCGCCAGCAGCCCGGCTCCGGGACAGGGGTTTGAGACCCAGTACTTC
NA	TRBJ2-5	TRBV28	TRBD2	CASRGGLAETQYF	TGTGCCAGCAGAGGGGGACTAGCGGAGACCCAGTACTTC